These 23 T cell receptor beta chains came from one sample sequenced in a study of T cells in Graves' hyperthyroidism and ophthalmopathy. Amplification of TCR beta CDR3 regions was performed using RNA transcripts as template. The TCR CDR3 was amplified in a first-round RT-PCR using the HTBI primer set. TCRdb fed the multiplex PCR reads into MiXCR, producing one record per CDR3 protein. The sample has fewer than 850,000 distinct CDR3 sequences, roughly 17% seen once. The specimen sequenced was blood. The origin of the receptors is a man between 45 and 60 years old with Graves' hyperthyroidism.

The gene calls are TRBV9 and TRBJ1-6; tentatively, D is TRBD1 (6 bases). The CDR3 contains 15 residues. V was shortened by 0 bases and J by 10 bases, with 14 bases between the two germline ends. From germline, CDR1 is SGDLS and CDR2 YYNGEE. The CDR3 sequence is CASSVGLGGGSPLHF. CDR3 in DNA: TGTGCCAGCAGCGTAGGTCTGGGGGGCGGATCACCCCTCCACTTT.

The chain is built from TRBV24-1 and TRBJ1-5; 11 bases are a match to TRBD1. This CDR3 contains 16 residues. Germline V lookup: CDR1 KGHDR, CDR2 SFDVKD. With 4 bases clipped from V and 5 bases from J, the junction kept 6 bases outside the gene matches. CDR3 loop: CATSDDGTGGYQPQHF. The CDR3 DNA reads as TGTGCCACCAGTGACGACGGGACAGGGGGTTATCAGCCCCAGCATTTT.

This clonotype occurred a few times. The chain recombines TRBV6-9 with TRBJ2-1, with 8 bases aligning to TRBD1. J was trimmed by 8 bases and V by 3 bases; bases with no gene match: 12. The length of the CDR3 is 16 residues. The germline gives CDR1 MNHGY, CDR2 SVAAGI. CDR3: CASSYRLTQGADEQFF. CDR3 coding DNA: TGTGCCAGCAGTTACCGTCTAACCCAGGGGGCCGATGAGCAGTTCTTC.

This clonotype was detected ten times or more. The chain has TRBV7-9 and TRBJ1-1; a possible D gene is TRBD1 (6 bases). Trimming left V 5 bases short and J 0 bases short, with 16 bases between. Germline V CDR1 and CDR2: SEHNR, FQNEAQ (reference sequence). This CDR3 is built from 16 residues. For the CDR3, the DNA is TGTGCCAGCAGCCCCGCTCGAGGACAGATGAACACTGAAGCTTTCTTT. It codes for CASSPARGQMNTEAFF.

This chain uses TRBV28 with TRBJ1-2, with D perhaps TRBD1 (5 bases). The CDR3 length is 15 residues. V lost 1 base and J lost 1, with 10 bases in between. Germline V lookup: CDR1 MDHEN, CDR2 SYDVKM. CDR3 amino acids: CASSLFLGGNYGYTF. CDR3 coding DNA: TGTGCCAGCAGTTTATTTTTGGGGGGTAACTATGGCTACACCTTC.

This clonotype was seen a few times. V and J are TRBV20-1 and TRBJ1-5; 11 nucleotides line up with TRBD1. This CDR3 has 14 amino acids. Trimming cost V 6 bases and J 3 bases; bases outside gene matches: 4. Germline CDR1 is DFQATT and CDR2 is SNEGSKA (reference sequence). The CDR3 is CSARTGGTNQPQHF. The CDR3, as DNA: TGCAGTGCAAGGACAGGGGGCACCAATCAGCCCCAGCATTTT.

This clonotype was detected many times. The rearrangement joins TRBV12-3 or TRBV12-4 to TRBJ2-7; D uncertain. Trimming removed 8 bases from V and 3 bases from J, with 14 bases in between. This CDR3 contains 13 residues. The CDR3 here is CASSTLSLYEQYF. Here the CDR3 DNA reads TGTGCCAGCTCGACTCTCAGCCTCTACGAGCAGTACTTC.

The chain has TRBV6-5 and TRBJ1-6; D might be TRBD1 (5 bases). Trimming pared 0 bases from V and 13 bases from J, leaving 7 bases between. This CDR3 has 12 amino acids. The germline gives CDR1 MNHEY, CDR2 SVGAGI. CDR3 loop: CASSYSTAPLHF. As DNA, the CDR3 is TGTGCCAGCAGTTACTCGACAGCTCCCCTCCACTTT.

The sample holds a few counts of this clonotype. V gene TRBV6-1 combines with J gene TRBJ2-1, with 12 bases that match TRBD1. The CDR3 contains 12 residues. Trimming took 8 bases from V and 9 from J; bases not matched to a gene: 2. CDR1 is MNHNS, CDR2 SASEGT, per germline. The CDR3 sequence: CASGTGGSEQFF. The CDR3, as DNA: TGTGCCAGCGGGACAGGGGGCAGTGAGCAGTTCTTC.

In its sample, this clonotype was seen many times. The chain links TRBV27 to TRBJ1-2; D is ambiguous. Per germline, CDR1 MNHEY and CDR2 SMNVEV (reference sequence). The CDR3 is 13 residues long. V lost 4 bases, J lost 7 bases, and 13 bases lay in between. This CDR3 reads CASSSGRSIGYTF. CDR3 nucleotides: TGTGCCAGCAGTTCGGGCCGCTCTATTGGCTACACCTTC.

As to this clonotype: Since a much larger clone is just one base distant, this may be a read error. The rearrangement uses TRBV7-9 and TRBJ2-1, with D perhaps TRBD1 (6 bases). Germline CDR1 SEHNR, CDR2 FQNEAQ (reference sequence). CDR3 length: 12 amino acids. V lost 1 base to trimming and J lost 10 bases, with 8 bases between them. CDR3: CASSLEGEEQFF. In DNA form, the CDR3 reads TGTGCCAGCAGCTTAGAGGGGGAAGAGCAGTTCTTC.

V is TRBV19 and J is TRBJ2-1; TRBD2 aligns across 7 bases. J gave up 3 bases and V 10 bases, and 9 bases lay outside the gene matches. From germline, CDR1 is LNHDA and CDR2 SQIVND (reference sequence). The CDR3 consists of 14 residues. The CDR3 DNA follows: TGTGCCACCCATCAGGCTAGCGGCTACAATGAGCAGTTCTTC. The encoded protein is CATHQASGYNEQFF.

The V and J genes are TRBV10-3 and TRBJ2-5; D is unresolved. Trimming stripped 0 bases from V and 4 bases from J, with 3 bases between. Germline CDR1 and CDR2: ENHRY and SYGVKD. The CDR3 sequence is 12 residues long. The CDR3 reads CAISESSETQYF. Written as DNA, the CDR3 is TGTGCCATCAGTGAGTCGTCAGAGACCCAGTACTTC.

Note on this clonotype: This may be a read error: a much more frequent sequence differs by one nucleotide. This sequence joins TRBV18 and TRBJ2-3; tentatively, D is TRBD1 (5 bases). The J call may be wrong; the DNA end is better matched by TRBJ1-5. The CDR3 contains 17 residues. Germline lookup yields CDR1 KGHSH and CDR2 LQKENI. This CDR3 reads CASSSGTSGRGTDTQHF. In DNA form, the CDR3 reads TGTGCCAGCTCCTCCGGGACTAGCGGGAGGGGCACAGATACGCAGCATTTT.

This clonotype was seen at least ten times. The CDR3 spells CSARAPLTGQETQYF. The CDR3 bases are TGCAGTGCTAGAGCGCCCCTGACAGGACAAGAGACCCAGTACTTC. The chain joins TRBV20-1 to TRBJ2-5; tentative D call: TRBD1 (6 bases). The CDR3 extends over 15 amino acids. Germline assignment: CDR1 DFQATT and CDR2 SNEGSKA (reference sequence). Trimming removed 1 base from V and 2 bases from J, with 14 bases in between.

CDR3: CASSPDRVVGYTF. In DNA form, the CDR3 reads TGTGCCAGCTCACCAGACAGGGTGGTTGGCTACACCTTC. The chain uses TRBV18 and TRBJ1-2; 7 bases agree with TRBD1. Germline values: CDR1 KGHSH, CDR2 LQKENI. The J segment lost 7 bases and the V segment lost 2 bases, leaving 4 bases of the junction unmatched. This CDR3 contains 13 residues.

This chain uses TRBV6-2 or TRBV6-3 with TRBJ1-1; D not resolved. This CDR3 contains 13 residues. Germline V gives CDR1 MNHEY, CDR2 SVGEGT. V was trimmed by 0 bases and J by 10 bases, leaving 12 bases between them. CDR3: CASSYSNPVRAFF. CDR3 DNA: TGTGCCAGCAGTTACTCGAATCCTGTCCGAGCTTTCTTT.

In the case of this clonotype: In this CDR3 the conserved last residue, phenylalanine or tryptophan, is missing, so a read error is likely. The chain carries TRBV5-1 and TRBJ2-1; 9 bases are a match to TRBD1. CDR1 and CDR2 (germline): SGHRS, YFSETQ. The CDR3 runs 13 residues. The junction had 4 bases not matched to a gene; V was cut back by 5 bases and J by 7 bases. The CDR3: CASRRDRVNEQFV. CDR3 DNA: TGCGCCAGCAGGAGGGACAGGGTGAATGAGCAGTTCGTC.

In this sample, this clonotype turned up many times. This rearrangement joins TRBV5-1 to TRBJ1-1; D gene ambiguous. The CDR3 is 14 residues long. Germline CDR1 reads SGHRS; CDR2 reads YFSETQ. Trimming took off 0 bases at V and 3 bases at J, with 9 bases between the two ends. The DNA for the CDR3 is TGCGCCAGCAGCTTGGCGGCGACGGACACTGAAGCTTTCTTT. Its translation is CASSLAATDTEAFF.

The table lists this clonotype with a few counts. This sequence joins TRBV6-2 or TRBV6-3 and TRBJ2-7; possibly TRBD1 or TRBD2 for D (5 bases each). CDR3 length equals 13 residues. Per germline, CDR1 MNHEY and CDR2 SVGEGT. Trimming left V 7 bases short and J 6 bases short, with 16 bases between. As DNA, the CDR3 is TGTGCCAGCACGAGGGACCTCCGTTCCGAGCAGTACTTC. It translates to CASTRDLRSEQYF.

This clonotype was found a few times. The V gene is TRBV20-1, the J gene TRBJ2-3, with 11 bases fitting TRBD2. The length of the CDR3 is 15 residues. V was clipped by 6 bases and J by 2 bases; unmatched bases: 7. Germline assignment: CDR1 DFQATT and CDR2 SNEGSKA (reference sequence). CDR3 nucleotides: TGCAGTGCCCAGACTAGCGGGGTCTTCACAGATACGCAGTATTTT. This sequence encodes CSAQTSGVFTDTQYF.

V usage is TRBV20-1 and J usage is TRBJ2-7; 10 nucleotides agree with TRBD2. Per the germline V gene, CDR1 is DFQATT and CDR2 is SNEGSKA (reference sequence). The CDR3 has 15 amino acids. The J segment lost 7 bases and the V segment lost 2 bases, leaving 11 bases of the junction unmatched. The CDR3 nucleotides are TGCAGTGCTAGAATTCCTCTAGCGGGAGAAGGAGAGCAGTACTTC. Translated: CSARIPLAGEGEQYF.

This chain joins TRBV25-1 and TRBJ2-1; 10 bases agree with TRBD2. The V segment lost 7 bases and the J segment 4 bases; nucleotides outside the gene matches: 7. CDR1 is MGHDK and CDR2 is SYGVNS in the germline V gene. The length of the CDR3 is 15 residues. The CDR3 sequence: CASTQAGGGYNEQFF. The CDR3 coding sequence is TGTGCCAGCACCCAAGCGGGAGGGGGGTACAATGAGCAGTTCTTC.